One and the same sample provided the 22 T cell receptor beta chains below, sequenced in a study of T cells in Graves' hyperthyroidism and ophthalmopathy. Amplification of TCR beta CDR3 regions was performed using RNA transcripts as template. First-round RT-PCR with HTBI primers amplified the TCR CDR3 region. TCRdb processed the multiplex PCR reads anew with MiXCR; each CDR3 protein has one entry. The sample shows 500,000 to 650,000 distinct CDR3 sequences, 14% of them seen only once. What was sequenced was blood. Every receptor here comes from a woman in her fifties or sixties with Graves' ophthalmopathy.

The sample holds many counts of this clonotype. The gene calls are TRBV20-1 and TRBJ2-1; 9 nucleotides agree with TRBD2. This CDR3 comprises 14 residues. Germline V gene sequence: CDR1 DFQATT, CDR2 SNEGSKA (reference sequence). With 4 bases clipped from V and 1 base from J, the junction kept 2 bases outside the gene matches. CDR3 sequence reads: CSATLAGSYNEQFF. The CDR3 DNA follows: TGCAGTGCTACCCTAGCGGGATCCTACAATGAGCAGTTCTTC.

There are a few counts of this clonotype. The chain joins TRBV7-9 to TRBJ1-6, with D unclear. Trimming stripped 3 bases from V and 7 bases from J, with 7 bases between. Germline V gene data show CDR1 as SEHNR and CDR2 as FQNEAQ (reference sequence). The CDR3 covers 13 residues. This CDR3 is CASSFGRNSPLHF. The DNA of the CDR3 is TGTGCCAGCAGCTTTGGTAGGAATTCACCCCTCCACTTT.

This clonotype was counted many times. This sequence joins TRBV2 and TRBJ2-2; no clear D. Germline CDR1 reads SNHLY; CDR2 reads FYNNEI. The CDR3 runs 13 residues. V lost 1 base and J lost 1, with 1 base in between. The DNA for the CDR3 is TGTGCCAGCAGTGAAGAGAACACCGGGGAGCTGTTTTTT. It yields the protein CASSEENTGELFF.

The chain joins TRBV10-3 to TRBJ1-6, with no clear D. V was clipped by 0 bases and J by 4 bases, with 10 bases between them. This CDR3 spans 16 amino acids. Per germline, CDR1 ENHRY and CDR2 SYGVKD. The CDR3 protein is CAISESVGKYNSPLHF. The CDR3 nucleotides read TGTGCCATCAGTGAGTCCGTCGGGAAATATAATTCACCCCTCCACTTT.

This clonotype appeared a few times. This chain uses TRBV5-5 with TRBJ1-3; TRBD1 might be the D (5 bases). Trimming shortened V by 3 bases and J by 0 bases, and 10 bases separated the two germline ends. The length of the CDR3 is 15 residues. The germline V gene has CDR1 SGHKS and CDR2 YYEKEE (reference sequence). The CDR3 reads CASSSGPISGNTIYF. The CDR3 region has the DNA TGTGCCAGCAGCTCGGGACCGATCTCTGGAAACACCATATATTTT. The variable domain in full, with the rest retrieved from reference TRBV5-5 and TRBJ1-3, is DAGVTQSPTHLIKTRGQQVTLRCSPISGHKSVSWYQQVLGQGPQFIFQYYEKEERGRGNFPDRFSARQFPNYSSELNVNALLLGDSALYLCASSSGPISGNTIYFGEGSWLTVV.

The table lists this clonotype with a few counts. The rearrangement uses TRBV9 and TRBJ2-1; a possible D gene is TRBD2 (5 bases). CDR1 is SGDLS and CDR2 is YYNGEE in the germline V gene. The CDR3 sequence is 15 residues long. V lost 0 bases and J 2 bases, leaving 9 bases between the germline ends. The DNA for the CDR3 is TGTGCCAGCAGCGTAGGTGAGGGAACCTACAATGAGCAGTTCTTC. It codes for CASSVGEGTYNEQFF.

The chain recombines TRBV27 with TRBJ2-2; D is perhaps TRBD1 (6 bases). This CDR3 region has 15 residues. Trimming cost V 2 bases and J 6 bases, with 13 bases left between them. In germline, CDR1 is MNHEY, CDR2 SMNVEV (reference sequence). The CDR3 region is CASSLGDRKAGELFF. DNA for the CDR3: TGTGCCAGCAGTTTAGGCGACAGGAAAGCCGGGGAGCTGTTTTTT.

This sequence joins TRBV7-9 and TRBJ2-1, with D possibly matching TRBD2 (6 bases). The CDR3 runs to 16 residues. Germline CDR1 reads SEHNR; CDR2 reads FQNEAQ (reference sequence). The ends were cut back, 5 bases at V and 8 bases at J, with 22 bases in the middle. The CDR3 loop reads CASSNRLVSPKDEQFF. The CDR3 bases are TGTGCCAGCAGCAATCGACTAGTATCCCCCAAGGATGAGCAGTTCTTC.

This clonotype was seen at least ten times. The rearrangement joins TRBV20-1 to TRBJ1-2; a weak D match, TRBD1 (5 bases). This CDR3 has 12 residues. The ends were cut back, 4 bases at V and 1 base at J, with 7 bases in the middle. The V gene's germline CDR1 is DFQATT and CDR2 SNEGSKA (reference sequence). The CDR3 sequence is CSAKTVNYGYTF. CDR3 nucleotides: TGCAGTGCTAAGACAGTTAACTATGGCTACACCTTC.

The sample holds many counts of this clonotype. This chain links TRBV2 with TRBJ2-1, with D possibly being TRBD2 (6 bases). Germline values: CDR1 SNHLY, CDR2 FYNNEI. The CDR3 covers 14 residues. The V gene lost 2 bases and the J gene lost 4 bases, with 9 bases spanning the gap. The CDR3 is CASSEFGTYNEQFF. The CDR3 coding sequence is TGTGCCAGCAGTGAATTTGGGACTTACAATGAGCAGTTCTTC.

This chain connects TRBV24-1 to TRBJ2-7, with 13 bases aligning to TRBD2. V dropped 10 bases and J dropped 0; count of bases not matched to a gene: 20. This CDR3 contains 20 residues. Germline lookup yields CDR1 KGHDR and CDR2 SFDVKD. CDR3 DNA sequence: TGTGCCACTAGAGGTGGGACAGGAGAGACTAGCGGGAGGCCCTCCTACGAGCAGTACTTC. It is translated as CATRGGTGETSGRPSYEQYF.

This clonotype was observed many times. The chain employs TRBV6-1 and TRBJ2-7; tentatively, D is TRBD2 (7 bases). V was clipped by 7 bases and J by 5 bases, with 24 bases between them. The CDR3 extends over 16 amino acids. Per germline, CDR1 MNHNS and CDR2 SASEGT. CDR3 region: CASKGGAGKDPDEQYF. The CDR3 DNA follows: TGTGCCAGCAAAGGGGGAGCGGGAAAGGATCCCGACGAGCAGTACTTC.

The chain is built from TRBV19 and TRBJ2-1; 13 positions agree with TRBD2. The CDR3 is 17 residues long. The germline V gene encodes CDR1 LNHDA and CDR2 SQIVND (reference sequence). V lost 5 bases, J lost 2 bases, and 6 bases stayed unmatched. The CDR3 DNA is TGTGCCAGTAGTGGGACTAGCGGGGAATTTACCTACAATGAGCAGTTCTTC. The encoded protein is CASSGTSGEFTYNEQFF.

This clonotype was found many times. The chain couples TRBV6-1 to TRBJ1-1, with D maybe TRBD1 (5 bases). The germline gives CDR1 MNHNS, CDR2 SASEGT. CDR3 length: 14 residues. The V end was cut by 1 base, the J end by 5 bases, with 11 bases between. The CDR3 DNA sequence: TGTGCCAGCAGTGAAGTACAGGAAGAGACTGAAGCTTTCTTT. Translating it yields CASSEVQEETEAFF.

The table lists this clonotype with many counts. This chain links TRBV20-1 with TRBJ2-1; 9 bases agree with TRBD2. Per germline, CDR1 DFQATT and CDR2 SNEGSKA (reference sequence). Trimming at V came to 8 bases and at J to 4 bases, leaving 6 bases not matched to a gene. The CDR3 length is 13 residues. DNA for the CDR3: TGCAGTACCCCCAGCGGGGGGTACAATGAGCAGTTCTTC. It specifies CSTPSGGYNEQFF.

This clonotype has a count of ten or more. V usage is TRBV6-6 and J usage is TRBJ2-7; D is uncertain. Trimming shortened V by 0 bases and J by 6 bases, and 9 bases separated the two germline ends. This CDR3 is 13 amino acids long. Germline CDR1 and CDR2: MNHNY and SVGAGI (reference sequence). The CDR3 DNA is TGTGCCAGCAGTTACTCGGACGGCTTCGAGCAGTACTTC. It is translated as CASSYSDGFEQYF.

This clonotype was recorded at least ten times. This chain's CDR3 is CASSRQGYSYNEQFF. The CDR3 DNA sequence: TGTGCCAGCAGCCGACAGGGCTACTCCTACAATGAGCAGTTCTTC. V usage is TRBV3-1 and J usage is TRBJ2-1; 7 bases agree with TRBD1. This CDR3 contains 15 residues. Germline assignment: CDR1 LGHDT and CDR2 YNNKEL (reference sequence). V shed 4 bases, J shed 0 bases, and the junction held 3 bases outside the gene matches.

In DNA form, the CDR3 reads TGTGCCAGCAGCTCGGAGGACGCAGATACGCAGTATTTT. This encodes CASSSEDADTQYF. The V call is TRBV2, the J call TRBJ2-3; D may be TRBD2 (5 bases). In germline, CDR1 is SNHLY, CDR2 FYNNEI. The CDR3 is 13 amino acids. Trimming took off 6 bases at V and 4 bases at J, with 11 bases between the two ends.

This clonotype has a handful of counts. J is TRBJ1-2 and V is TRBV19; 7 nucleotides align to TRBD1. The CDR3 covers 13 residues. CDR1 is LNHDA and CDR2 is SQIVND in the germline V gene (reference sequence). J lost 5 bases, V lost 4 bases, and 4 bases had no gene match. CDR3 coding DNA: TGTGCCAGTAGTAAGGTACAGGGGTATGGCTACACCTTC. This codes for CASSKVQGYGYTF.

This clonotype was observed a few times. V is TRBV6-2 or TRBV6-3 and J is TRBJ1-4; D might be TRBD1 (5 bases). This CDR3 contains 14 residues. V lost 2 bases, J lost 6 bases, and 10 bases lay in between. Germline loops: CDR1 MNHEY, CDR2 SVGEGT. The DNA of the CDR3 is TGTGCCAGCAGTTACGAGGGGCTATATGAAAAACTGTTTTTT. Its translation is CASSYEGLYEKLFF.

This clonotype has at least ten counts. The CDR3 bases are TGTGCCAGCAGGGACTGGACAGGGGAGGGAGTGAATGAAAAACTGTTTTTT. It yields the protein CASRDWTGEGVNEKLFF. This chain uses TRBV2 with TRBJ1-4, with TRBD1 matching 9 bases. Looked up from germline, CDR1 is SNHLY and CDR2 is FYNNEI. The V and J ends lost 6 bases and 5 bases, in that order; junction bases with no gene match: 13. CDR3 length: 17 amino acids.

The V gene is TRBV19, the J gene TRBJ1-1; D not resolved. Deletions cut 2 bases from V and 6 bases from J, with 10 bases between. Germline V gene sequence: CDR1 LNHDA, CDR2 SQIVND (reference sequence). The CDR3 contains 13 residues. In nucleotides, the CDR3 is TGTGCCAGTAGTATACGAGGTTTCTCTGAAGCTTTCTTT. Translated, it gives CASSIRGFSEAFF.